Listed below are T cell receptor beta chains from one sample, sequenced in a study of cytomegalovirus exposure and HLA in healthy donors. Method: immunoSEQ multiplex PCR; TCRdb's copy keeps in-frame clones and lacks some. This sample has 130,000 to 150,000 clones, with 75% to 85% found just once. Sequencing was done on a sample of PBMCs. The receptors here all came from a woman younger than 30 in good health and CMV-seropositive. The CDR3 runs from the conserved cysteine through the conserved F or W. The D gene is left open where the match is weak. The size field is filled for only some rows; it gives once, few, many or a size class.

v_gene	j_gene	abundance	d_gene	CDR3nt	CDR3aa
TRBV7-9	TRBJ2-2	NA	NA	TGTGCCAGCAGTAACCTACCTAACACCGGGGAGCTGTTTTTT	CASSNLPNTGELFF
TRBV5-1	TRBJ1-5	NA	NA	TGCGCCAGCAGCTTGGAGGGGGTTAATCAGCCCCAGCATTTT	CASSLEGVNQPQHF
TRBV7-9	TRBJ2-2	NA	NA	TGTTCCAGCAGCTTAGGGCCCGGGGAGCTGTTTTTT	CSSSLGPGELFF
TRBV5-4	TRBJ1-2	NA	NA	TGTGCCAGCAGCTCGTTTTTAGCGAGTAACTATGGCTACACCTTC	CASSSFLASNYGYTF
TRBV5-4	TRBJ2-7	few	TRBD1	TGTGCCAGCAGACGGGCCGGGACAGGGGCCTCCGAGCAGTACTTC	CASRRAGTGASEQYF
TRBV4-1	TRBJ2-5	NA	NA	TGCGCCAGCAGGGATAGACAGAACCAAGAGACCCAGTACTTC	CASRDRQNQETQYF
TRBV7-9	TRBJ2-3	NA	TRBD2	TGTGCCAGCAGCGATAGCGGGGGGGCCCGCACAGATACGCAGTATTTT	CASSDSGGARTDTQYF
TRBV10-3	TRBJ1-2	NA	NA	TGTGCCATCAGTGAGCCCCGAGGACAGAGCGTCTATGGCTACACCTTC	CAISEPRGQSVYGYTF
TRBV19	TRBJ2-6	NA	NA	TGTGCCAGTAGCCCATCTGGGGCCAACGTCCTGACTTTC	CASSPSGANVLTF
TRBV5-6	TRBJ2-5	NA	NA	TGTGCCAGCAGCTTGGCCCAGGGGATGGGGGAGACCCAGTACTTC	CASSLAQGMGETQYF
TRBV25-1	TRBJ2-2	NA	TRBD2	TGTGCCAGCAACCCTGCGGGGGGCGGAAATACCGGGGAGCTGTTTTTT	CASNPAGGGNTGELFF
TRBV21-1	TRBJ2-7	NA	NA	TGTGCCAGCAGCAAGGGACTGGGCTACGAGCAGTACTTC	CASSKGLGYEQYF
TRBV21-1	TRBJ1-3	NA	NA	TGTGCCAGCAGCCGTGGACGGTCTCTCGGGATCAGCTCTGGAAACACCATATATTTT	CASSRGRSLGISSGNTIYF
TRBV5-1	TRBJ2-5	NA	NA	TGCGCCAGCAGCTTGCGGAACAGAGGGCCCCGGGATGAGACCCAGTACTTC	CASSLRNRGPRDETQYF
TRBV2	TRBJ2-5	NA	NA	TGTGCCAGCAGTGGAGGGACATACCAAGAGACCCAGTACTTC	CASSGGTYQETQYF
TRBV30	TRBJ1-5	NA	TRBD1	TGTGCCTGGCGGGGACAGGGAGGGGATCAGCCCCAGCATTTT	CAWRGQGGDQPQHF
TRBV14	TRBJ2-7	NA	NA	TGTGCCAGCAGCCAAGTAGGGGGCCCGGGGGAACAGTACTTC	CASSQVGGPGEQYF
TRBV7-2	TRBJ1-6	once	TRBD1	TGTGCCAGCAGCTTTACAGGGGGGAATTCACCCCTCCACTTT	CASSFTGGNSPLHF
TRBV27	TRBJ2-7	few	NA	TGTGCCAGCAGTTCTGATTACGGCGGCGGGGGCCACGAGCAGTACTTC	CASSSDYGGGGHEQYF
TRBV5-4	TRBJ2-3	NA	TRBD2	TGTGCCAGCAGCTTCCCCGGACTAGCAAGGACAGATACGCAGTATTTT	CASSFPGLARTDTQYF
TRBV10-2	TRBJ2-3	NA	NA	TGCGCCAGCAGTCCGGGCGGGGCTTTCACAGATACGCAGTATTTT	CASSPGGAFTDTQYF
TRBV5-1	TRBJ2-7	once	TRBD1	TGCGCCAGCAGCTCCGGACAGGGCGACGAGCAGTACTTC	CASSSGQGDEQYF
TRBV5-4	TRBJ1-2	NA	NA	TGTGCCAGCAGCATCGACAGGTTTTCGAACTATGGCTACACCTTC	CASSIDRFSNYGYTF
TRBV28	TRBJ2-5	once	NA	TGTGCCAGCATGTCGCTAGACAGGTTCCCAAATCGCGGGACCCAGTACTTC	CASMSLDRFPNRGTQYF
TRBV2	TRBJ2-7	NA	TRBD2	TGTGCCAGAGGGGCTAGCGGGGGACGTTCCTACGAGCAGTACTTC	CARGASGGRSYEQYF
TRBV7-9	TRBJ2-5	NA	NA	TGTGCCAGCAGCATAGAAGCCAGGGTAGAGACCCAGTACTTC	CASSIEARVETQYF
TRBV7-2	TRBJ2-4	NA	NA	TGTGCCAGCAGCCCAATACAGGGTAATGCGGCCAAAAACATTCAGTACTTC	CASSPIQGNAAKNIQYF
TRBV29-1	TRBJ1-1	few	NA	TGCAGCGTTGTCACGGGGGTTGATGAAGCTTTCTTT	CSVVTGVDEAFF
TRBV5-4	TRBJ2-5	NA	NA	TGTGCCAGCACCATACAGGGGGGGGAGACCCAGTACTTC	CASTIQGGETQYF
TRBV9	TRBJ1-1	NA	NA	TGTGCCAGCAGCCAGACAGTCGTCGCTGAAGCTTTCTTT	CASSQTVVAEAFF
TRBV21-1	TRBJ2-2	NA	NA	TGTGCCAGCAGATCGGTCCACCACAGGGGGCGCGACGGGGAGCTGTTTTTT	CASRSVHHRGRDGELFF
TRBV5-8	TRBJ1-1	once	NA	TGTGCCAGCGGAAAGGGGCGGGGGCTGGGCACTGAAGCTTTCTTT	CASGKGRGLGTEAFF
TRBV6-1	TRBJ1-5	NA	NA	TGTGCCACCAAGGAGGAGAGCACCCAGCATTTT	CATKEESTQHF
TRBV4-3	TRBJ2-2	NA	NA	TGCGCCAGCAGCCAAGATCCGAGTACCGGGGAGCTGTTTTTT	CASSQDPSTGELFF
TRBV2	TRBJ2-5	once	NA	TGTGCCAGCGGTGAGGCGCTGGGTAGCACCCAGTACTTC	CASGEALGSTQYF
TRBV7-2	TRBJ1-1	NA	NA	TGTGCCAGCAGCCGGGGGGGAAACACTGAAGCTTTCTTT	CASSRGGNTEAFF
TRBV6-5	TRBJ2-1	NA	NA	TGTGCCAGCAGTTACTCCCAGGGGTTCTCCAATGAGCAGTTCTTC	CASSYSQGFSNEQFF
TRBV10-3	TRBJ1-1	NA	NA	TGTGCCATCAGTGACAGGGAGGGCACTGAAGCTTTCTTT	CAISDREGTEAFF
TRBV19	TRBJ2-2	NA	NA	TGTGCCAGTAATGCGGGGTGGGGGAACACCGGGGAGCTGTTTTTT	CASNAGWGNTGELFF
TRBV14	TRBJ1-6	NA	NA	TGTGCCAGCAGCCCGACACCGATGGGTTCACCCCTCCACTTT	CASSPTPMGSPLHF
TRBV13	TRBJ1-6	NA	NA	TGTGCCAGCAGCTTAGGGGCAGGGGTTAATTCACCCCTCCACTTT	CASSLGAGVNSPLHF
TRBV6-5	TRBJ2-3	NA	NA	TGTGCCAGCAGCAGGACCCGGGACACAGATACGCAGTATTTT	CASSRTRDTDTQYF
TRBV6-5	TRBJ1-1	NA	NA	TGTGCCAGCATAAACTCGGACAAGGGTAACACTGAAGCTTTCTTT	CASINSDKGNTEAFF
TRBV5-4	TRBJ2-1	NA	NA	TGTGCCAGCAGCTTGGCCCTCAGCGCTTTCTCCTACAATGAGCAGTTCTTC	CASSLALSAFSYNEQFF
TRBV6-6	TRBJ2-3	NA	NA	TGTGCCAGCCGCGGGACTAGCACAGATACGCAGTATTTT	CASRGTSTDTQYF
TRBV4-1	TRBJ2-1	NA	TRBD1	TGCGCCAGCAGCTTTGAACAGGGGGCGGGCACCTACAATGAGCAGTTCTTC	CASSFEQGAGTYNEQFF
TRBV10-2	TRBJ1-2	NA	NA	TGCGCCAGCAGTGAGTCTGCATCACAGTCTAACTATGGCTACACCTTC	CASSESASQSNYGYTF
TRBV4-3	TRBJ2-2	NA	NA	TGCGCCAGCAGCCAAGATAGGTTGTCTAGCTCCGGGGAGCTGTTTTTT	CASSQDRLSSSGELFF
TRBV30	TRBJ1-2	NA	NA	TGTGCCTCCCAGTTATATGGCTACACCTTC	CASQLYGYTF
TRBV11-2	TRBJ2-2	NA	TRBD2	TGTGCCAGCAGCTTTCAGCGGGGGCTTGCCGGGGAGCTGTTTTTT	CASSFQRGLAGELFF
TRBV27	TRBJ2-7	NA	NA	TGTGCCAGCAGTTTATTCGGCGGAGGGGAGGACGAGCAGTACTTC	CASSLFGGGEDEQYF
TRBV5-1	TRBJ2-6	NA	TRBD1	TGCGCCAGCAGCCTAGGGACAGGCATCTCTGGGGCCAACGTCCTGACTTTC	CASSLGTGISGANVLTF
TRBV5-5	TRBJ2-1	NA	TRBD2	TGTGCCAGCAGGGACTTCCCACCGGGGGGGTCCTACAATGAGCAGTTCTTC	CASRDFPPGGSYNEQFF
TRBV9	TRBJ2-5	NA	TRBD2	TGTGCCAGCAGCGTTGGCGGGGGGAATCAAGAGACCCAGTACTTC	CASSVGGGNQETQYF
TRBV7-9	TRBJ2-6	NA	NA	TGTGCCAGCAGCTTAGGAAGCCCTGACGTCCTGACTTTC	CASSLGSPDVLTF
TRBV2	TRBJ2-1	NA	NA	TGTGCCAGCAGCTTAGACAGCACCTCATATAATGAGCAGTTCTTC	CASSLDSTSYNEQFF
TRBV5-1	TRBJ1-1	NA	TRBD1	TGCGCCAGCCGTAGGACAGGGAACACTGAAGCTTTCTTT	CASRRTGNTEAFF
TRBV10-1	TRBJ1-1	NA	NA	TGCGCCAGCAGTGAGACCCTGGACAAGGCTGAAGCTTTCTTT	CASSETLDKAEAFF
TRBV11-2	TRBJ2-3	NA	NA	TGTGCCAGCAGCTTAGGCGGTACGCAGTATTTT	CASSLGGTQYF